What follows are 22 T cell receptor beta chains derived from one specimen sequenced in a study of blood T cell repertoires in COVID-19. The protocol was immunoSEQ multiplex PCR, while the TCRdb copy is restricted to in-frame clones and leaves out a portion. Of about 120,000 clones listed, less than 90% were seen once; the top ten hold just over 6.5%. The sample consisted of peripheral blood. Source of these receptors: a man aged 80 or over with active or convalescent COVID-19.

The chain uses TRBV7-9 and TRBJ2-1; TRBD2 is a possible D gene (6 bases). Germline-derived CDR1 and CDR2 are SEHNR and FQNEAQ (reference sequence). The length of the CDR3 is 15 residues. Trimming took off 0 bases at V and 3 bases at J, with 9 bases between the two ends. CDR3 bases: TGTGCCAGCAGCTTAGCGGGGGGTAACTACAATGAGCAGTTCTTC. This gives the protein CASSLAGGNYNEQFF.

The CDR3 is CASSAGLAREQFF. In nucleotides, the CDR3 is TGTGCCAGCAGCGCCGGACTAGCTAGAGAGCAGTTCTTC. V gene TRBV7-3 combines with J gene TRBJ2-1, with TRBD2 matching 8 bases. J gave up 10 bases and V 5 bases, and 7 bases lay outside the gene matches. The CDR3 sequence is 13 residues long. Germline V gene sequence: CDR1 SGHTA, CDR2 FQGTGA.

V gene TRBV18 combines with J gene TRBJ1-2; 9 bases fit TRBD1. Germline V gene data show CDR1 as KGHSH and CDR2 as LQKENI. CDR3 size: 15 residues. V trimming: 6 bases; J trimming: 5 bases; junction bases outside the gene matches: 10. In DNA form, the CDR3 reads TGTGCCAGCTCCCAGGACAGGGGACAACTTTATGGCTACACCTTC. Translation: CASSQDRGQLYGYTF.

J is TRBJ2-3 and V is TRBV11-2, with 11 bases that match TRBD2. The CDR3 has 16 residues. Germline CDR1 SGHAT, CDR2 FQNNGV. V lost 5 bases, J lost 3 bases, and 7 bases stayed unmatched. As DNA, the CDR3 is TGTGCCAGCAGCCTAGCGGGGGGTTCCGGTACAGATACGCAGTATTTT. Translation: CASSLAGGSGTDTQYF.

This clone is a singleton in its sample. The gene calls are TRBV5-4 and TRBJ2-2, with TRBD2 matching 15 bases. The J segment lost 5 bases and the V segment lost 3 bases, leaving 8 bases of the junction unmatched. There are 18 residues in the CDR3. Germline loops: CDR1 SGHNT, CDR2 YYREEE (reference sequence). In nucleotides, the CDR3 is TGTGCCAGCAGCTCTGGACTAGCGGGGGGGCCGGGTACCGGGGAGCTGTTTTTT. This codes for CASSSGLAGGPGTGELFF.

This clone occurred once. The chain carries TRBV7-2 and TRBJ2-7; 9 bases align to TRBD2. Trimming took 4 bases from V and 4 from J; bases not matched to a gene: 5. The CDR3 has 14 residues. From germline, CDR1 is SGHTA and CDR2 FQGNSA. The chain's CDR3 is CASSSFAGGYEQYF. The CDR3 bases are TGTGCCAGCAGCTCGTTTGCGGGAGGGTACGAGCAGTACTTC. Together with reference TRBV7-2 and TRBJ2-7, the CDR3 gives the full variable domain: GAGVSQSPSNKVTEKGKDVELRCDPISGHTALYWYRQSLGQGLEFLIYFQGNSAPDKSGLPSDRFSAERTGGSVSTLTIQRTQQEDSAVYLCASSSFAGGYEQYFGPGTRLTVT.

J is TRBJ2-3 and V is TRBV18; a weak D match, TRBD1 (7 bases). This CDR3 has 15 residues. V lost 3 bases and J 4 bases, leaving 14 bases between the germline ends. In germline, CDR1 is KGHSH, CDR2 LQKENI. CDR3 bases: TGTGCCAGCTCACCGCGACAGGGAGGATCAGATACGCAGTATTTT. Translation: CASSPRQGGSDTQYF.

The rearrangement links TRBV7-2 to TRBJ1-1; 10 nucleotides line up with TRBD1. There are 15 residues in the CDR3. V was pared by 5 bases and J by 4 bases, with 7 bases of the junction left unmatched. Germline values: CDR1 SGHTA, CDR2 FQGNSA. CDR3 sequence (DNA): TGTGCCAGCAGCCTTGACAGGGGGCGCATCACTGAAGCTTTCTTT. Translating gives CASSLDRGRITEAFF.

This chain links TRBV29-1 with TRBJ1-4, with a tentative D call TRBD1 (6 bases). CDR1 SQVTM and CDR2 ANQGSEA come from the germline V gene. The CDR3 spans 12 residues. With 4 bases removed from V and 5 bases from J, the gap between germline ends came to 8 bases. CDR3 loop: CSVGGRNEKLFF. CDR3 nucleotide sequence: TGCAGCGTTGGGGGGCGGAATGAAAAACTGTTTTTT.

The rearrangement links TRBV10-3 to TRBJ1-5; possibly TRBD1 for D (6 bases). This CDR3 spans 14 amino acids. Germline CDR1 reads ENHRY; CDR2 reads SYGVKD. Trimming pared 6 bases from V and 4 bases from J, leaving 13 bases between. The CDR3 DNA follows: TGTGCCATCAGCGTGGACAGCAAAAATCAGCCCCAGCATTTT. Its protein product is CAISVDSKNQPQHF.

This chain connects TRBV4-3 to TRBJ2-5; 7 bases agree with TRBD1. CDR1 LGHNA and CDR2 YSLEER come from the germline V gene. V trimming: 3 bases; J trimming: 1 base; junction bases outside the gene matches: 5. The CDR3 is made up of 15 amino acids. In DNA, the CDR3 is TGCGCCAGCAGCCAGGAGACAGGGTCCCAAGAGACCCAGTACTTC. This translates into CASSQETGSQETQYF.

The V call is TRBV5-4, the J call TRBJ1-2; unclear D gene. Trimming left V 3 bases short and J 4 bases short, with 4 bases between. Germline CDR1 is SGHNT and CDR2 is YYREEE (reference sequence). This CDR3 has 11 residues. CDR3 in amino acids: CASSSSYGYTF. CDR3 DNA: TGTGCCAGCAGCTCGTCCTATGGCTACACCTTC.

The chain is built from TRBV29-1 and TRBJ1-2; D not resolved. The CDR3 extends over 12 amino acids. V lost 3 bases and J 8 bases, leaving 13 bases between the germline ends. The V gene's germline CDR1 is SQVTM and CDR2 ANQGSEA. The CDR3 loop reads CSVDSTLWGYTF. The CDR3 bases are TGCAGCGTTGATTCGACTCTCTGGGGCTACACCTTC.

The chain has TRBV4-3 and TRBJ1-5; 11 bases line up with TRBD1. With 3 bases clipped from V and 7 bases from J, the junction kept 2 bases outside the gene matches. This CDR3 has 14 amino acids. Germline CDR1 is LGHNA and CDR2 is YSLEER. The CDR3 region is CASSHRTGGQPQHF. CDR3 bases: TGCGCCAGCAGCCACCGGACAGGGGGCCAGCCCCAGCATTTT.

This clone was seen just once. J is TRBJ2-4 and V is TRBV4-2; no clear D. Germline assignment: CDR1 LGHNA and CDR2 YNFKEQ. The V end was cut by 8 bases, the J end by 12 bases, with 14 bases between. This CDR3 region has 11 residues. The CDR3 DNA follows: TGTGCCAGCGGGCCCCTCGGTGGTCAGTACTTC. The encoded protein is CASGPLGGQYF.

DNA of the CDR3: TGTGCCAGCAGCCTGGCGGCGGGGGCCCCGACCGGGGAGCTGTTTTTT. Its protein is CASSLAAGAPTGELFF. The gene calls are TRBV7-3 and TRBJ2-2, with TRBD2 as a possible D gene (7 bases). The CDR3 covers 16 residues. V was pared by 5 bases and J by 5 bases, with 18 bases between. Per germline, CDR1 SGHTA and CDR2 FQGTGA.

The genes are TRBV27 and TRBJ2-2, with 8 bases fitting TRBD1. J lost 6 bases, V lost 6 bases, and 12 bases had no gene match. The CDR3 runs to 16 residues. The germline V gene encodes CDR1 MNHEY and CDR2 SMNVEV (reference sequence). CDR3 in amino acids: CASRVRQGILPGELFF. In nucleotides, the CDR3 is TGTGCCAGCAGAGTTAGACAGGGGATTTTGCCCGGGGAGCTGTTTTTT.

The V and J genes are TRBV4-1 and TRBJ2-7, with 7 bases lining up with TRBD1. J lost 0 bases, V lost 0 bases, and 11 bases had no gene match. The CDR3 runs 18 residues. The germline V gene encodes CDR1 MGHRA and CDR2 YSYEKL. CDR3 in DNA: TGCGCCAGCAGCCAAGATCGTGGGGGACAGACCATCTCCTACGAGCAGTACTTC. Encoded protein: CASSQDRGGQTISYEQYF.

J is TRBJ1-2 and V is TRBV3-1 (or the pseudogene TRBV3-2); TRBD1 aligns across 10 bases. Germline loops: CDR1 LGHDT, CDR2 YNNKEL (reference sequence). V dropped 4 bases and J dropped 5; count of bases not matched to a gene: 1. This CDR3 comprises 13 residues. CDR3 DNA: TGTGCCAGCAGCCGGACAGGGGGGTATGGCTACACCTTC. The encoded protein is CASSRTGGYGYTF.

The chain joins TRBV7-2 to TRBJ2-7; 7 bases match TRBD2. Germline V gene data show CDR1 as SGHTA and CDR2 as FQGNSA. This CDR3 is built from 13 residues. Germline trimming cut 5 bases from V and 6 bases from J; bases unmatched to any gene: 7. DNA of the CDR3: TGTGCCAGCAGCCGGGGGGTTTTAGGCGAGCAGTACTTC. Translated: CASSRGVLGEQYF. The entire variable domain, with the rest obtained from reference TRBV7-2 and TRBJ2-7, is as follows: GAGVSQSPSNKVTEKGKDVELRCDPISGHTALYWYRQSLGQGLEFLIYFQGNSAPDKSGLPSDRFSAERTGGSVSTLTIQRTQQEDSAVYLCASSRGVLGEQYFGPGTRLTVT.

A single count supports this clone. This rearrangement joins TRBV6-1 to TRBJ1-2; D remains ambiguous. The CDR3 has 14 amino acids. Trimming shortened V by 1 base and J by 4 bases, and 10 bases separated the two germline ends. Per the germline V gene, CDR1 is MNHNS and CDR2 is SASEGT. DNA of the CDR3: TGTGCCAGCAGTGAAGGACGGGTTGCCTATGGCTACACCTTC. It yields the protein CASSEGRVAYGYTF.

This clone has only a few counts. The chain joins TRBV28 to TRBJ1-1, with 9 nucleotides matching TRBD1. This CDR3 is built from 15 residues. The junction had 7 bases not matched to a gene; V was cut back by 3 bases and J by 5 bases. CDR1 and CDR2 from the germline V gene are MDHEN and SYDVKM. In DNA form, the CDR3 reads TGTGCCAGCAGTTTCCTCGGACAGGGGAGGACTGAAGCTTTCTTT. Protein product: CASSFLGQGRTEAFF.